These 4 T cell receptor beta chains came from one sample sequenced in a study of blood T cell repertoires in COVID-19. Generated by immunoSEQ multiplex PCR, the TCRdb table keeps only in-frame clones and is missing some. The sample lists approximately 310,000 clones, 85% occurring once. Sequencing was performed on PBMCs or T cells enriched from blood (not recorded which). The receptors were gathered from a woman in her thirties who had been exposed to COVID-19.

CDR3 in amino acids: CASSYPYSSSTDTQYF. The CDR3 coding sequence is TGTGCCAGCAGTTACCCTTACAGCTCTTCCACAGATACGCAGTATTTT. J is TRBJ2-3 and V is TRBV6-2 or TRBV6-3; D is unresolved. Germline-derived CDR1 and CDR2 are MNHEY and SVGEGT. V was pared by 2 bases and J by 2 bases, with 14 bases between. This CDR3 has 16 amino acids.

The chain uses TRBV6-5 and TRBJ1-5; 7 positions agree with TRBD1. The CDR3 runs to 14 residues. V trimming: 6 bases; J trimming: 3 bases; junction bases outside the gene matches: 5. The germline gives CDR1 MNHEY, CDR2 SVGAGI. This CDR3 reads CASSDRDANQPQHF. The CDR3 DNA reads TGTGCCAGCAGCGACAGGGACGCCAATCAGCCCCAGCATTTT.

The J gene is TRBJ1-6, the V gene TRBV28, with 12 bases that match TRBD1. Germline V gives CDR1 MDHEN, CDR2 SYDVKM. This CDR3 is built from 16 residues. V trimming: 7 bases; J trimming: 10 bases; junction bases outside the gene matches: 11. CDR3 coding DNA: TGTGCCAGCAATAAAGGGACAGGGGGCGCGAGATCACCCCTCCACTTT. Translation: CASNKGTGGARSPLHF.

The chain combines TRBV18 with TRBJ1-1, with 7 bases lining up with TRBD1. Losses at the gene ends were 3 bases for V and 4 bases for J; bases not matched to a gene: 8. The CDR3 spans 15 residues. Looked up from germline, CDR1 is KGHSH and CDR2 is LQKENI. CDR3 region: CASSPFRDSLTEAFF. The CDR3 DNA is TGTGCCAGCTCACCCTTCCGGGACAGCCTCACTGAAGCTTTCTTT.